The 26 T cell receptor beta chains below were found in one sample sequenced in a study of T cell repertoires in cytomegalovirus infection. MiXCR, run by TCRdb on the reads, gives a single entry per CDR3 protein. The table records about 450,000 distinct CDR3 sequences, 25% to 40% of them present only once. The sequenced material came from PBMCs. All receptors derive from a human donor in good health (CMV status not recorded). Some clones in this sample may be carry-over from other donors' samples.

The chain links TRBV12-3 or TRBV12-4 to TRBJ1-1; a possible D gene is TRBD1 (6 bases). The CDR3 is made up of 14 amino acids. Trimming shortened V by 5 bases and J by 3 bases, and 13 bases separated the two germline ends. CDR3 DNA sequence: TGTGCCAGCAGTCCGACAGGAGGGTACACTGAAGCTTTCTTT. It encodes CASSPTGGYTEAFF.

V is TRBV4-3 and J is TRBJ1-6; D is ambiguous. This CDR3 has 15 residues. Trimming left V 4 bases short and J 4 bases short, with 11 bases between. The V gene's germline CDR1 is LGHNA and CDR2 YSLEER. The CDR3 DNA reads TGCGCCAGCAGCCCCCAAGGCCAGTATAATTCACCCCTCCACTTT. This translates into CASSPQGQYNSPLHF.

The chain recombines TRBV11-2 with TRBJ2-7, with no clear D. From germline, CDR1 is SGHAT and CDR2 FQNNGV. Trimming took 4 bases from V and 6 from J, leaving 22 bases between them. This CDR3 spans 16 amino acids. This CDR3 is CASSSGPGGPPFEQYF. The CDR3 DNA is TGTGCCAGCAGCTCAGGCCCGGGCGGCCCACCTTTCGAGCAGTACTTC. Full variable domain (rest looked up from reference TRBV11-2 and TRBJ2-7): EAGVAQSPRYKIIEKRQSVAFWCNPISGHATLYWYQQILGQGPKLLIQFQNNGVVDDSQLPKDRFSAERLKGVDSTLKIQPAKLEDSAVYLCASSSGPGGPPFEQYFGPGTRLTVT.

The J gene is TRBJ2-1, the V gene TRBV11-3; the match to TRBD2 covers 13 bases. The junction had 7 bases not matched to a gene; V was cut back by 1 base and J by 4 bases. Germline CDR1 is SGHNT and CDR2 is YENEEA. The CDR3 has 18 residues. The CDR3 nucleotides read TGTGCCAGCAGCTTAGGACTAGCGGGGGGACTGCAATACAATGAGCAGTTCTTC. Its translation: CASSLGLAGGLQYNEQFF.

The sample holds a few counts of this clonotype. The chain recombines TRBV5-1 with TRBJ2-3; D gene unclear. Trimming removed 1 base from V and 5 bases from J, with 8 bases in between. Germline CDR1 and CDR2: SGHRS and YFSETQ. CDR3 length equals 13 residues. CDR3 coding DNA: TGCGCCAGCAGCTTGAGATTTGGAGATACGCAGTATTTT. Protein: CASSLRFGDTQYF.

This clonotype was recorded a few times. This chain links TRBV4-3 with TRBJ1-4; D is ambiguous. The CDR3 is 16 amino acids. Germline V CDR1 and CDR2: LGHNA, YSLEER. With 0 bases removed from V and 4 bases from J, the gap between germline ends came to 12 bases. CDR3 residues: CASSQDPQSFNEKLFF. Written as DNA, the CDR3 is TGCGCCAGCAGCCAAGATCCCCAGAGTTTTAATGAAAAACTGTTTTTT.

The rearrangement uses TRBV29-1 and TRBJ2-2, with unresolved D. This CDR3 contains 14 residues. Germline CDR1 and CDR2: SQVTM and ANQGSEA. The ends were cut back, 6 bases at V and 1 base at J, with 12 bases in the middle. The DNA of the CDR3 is TGCAGCGTCGCCCTCGGTCTGAACACCGGGGAGCTGTTTTTT. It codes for CSVALGLNTGELFF.

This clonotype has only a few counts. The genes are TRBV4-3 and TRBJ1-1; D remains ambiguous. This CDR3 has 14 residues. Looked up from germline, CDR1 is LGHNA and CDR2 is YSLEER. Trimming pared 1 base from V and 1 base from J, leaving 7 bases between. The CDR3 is CASSQVAGNTEAFF. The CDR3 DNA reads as TGCGCCAGCAGCCAAGTAGCAGGGAACACTGAAGCTTTCTTT.

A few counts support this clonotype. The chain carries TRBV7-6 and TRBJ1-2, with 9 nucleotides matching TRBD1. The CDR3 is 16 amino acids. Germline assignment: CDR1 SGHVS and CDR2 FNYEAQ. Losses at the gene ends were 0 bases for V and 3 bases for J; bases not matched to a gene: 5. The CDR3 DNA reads TGTGCCAGCAGCTTAGCGCCGGGACAGGGTCACTATGGCTACACCTTC. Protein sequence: CASSLAPGQGHYGYTF.

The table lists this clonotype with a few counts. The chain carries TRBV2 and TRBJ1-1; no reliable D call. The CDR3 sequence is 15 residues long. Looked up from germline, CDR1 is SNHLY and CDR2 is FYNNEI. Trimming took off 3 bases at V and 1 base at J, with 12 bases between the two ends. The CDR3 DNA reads TGTGCCAGCAGTGATACGGAGGGAACGAACACTGAAGCTTTCTTT. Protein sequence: CASSDTEGTNTEAFF.

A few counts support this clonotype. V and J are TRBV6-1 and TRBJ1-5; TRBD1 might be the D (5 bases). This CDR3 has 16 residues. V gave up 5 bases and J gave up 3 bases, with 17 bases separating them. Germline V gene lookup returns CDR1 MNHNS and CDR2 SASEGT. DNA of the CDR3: TGTGCCAGCAGTCGCCGTGGCGGGGGGGACAATCAGCCCCAGCATTTT. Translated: CASSRRGGGDNQPQHF.

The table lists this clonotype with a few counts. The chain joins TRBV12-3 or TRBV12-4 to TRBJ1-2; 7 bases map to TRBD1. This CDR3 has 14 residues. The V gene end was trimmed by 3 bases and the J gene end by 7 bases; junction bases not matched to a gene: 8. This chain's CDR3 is CASSFGGGEVGYTF. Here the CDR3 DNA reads TGTGCCAGCAGTTTCGGAGGGGGCGAGGTTGGCTACACCTTC.

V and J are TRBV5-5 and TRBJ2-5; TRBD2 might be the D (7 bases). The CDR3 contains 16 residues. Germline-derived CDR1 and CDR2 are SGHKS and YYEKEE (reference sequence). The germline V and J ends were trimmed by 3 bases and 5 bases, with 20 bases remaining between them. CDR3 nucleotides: TGTGCCAGCAGCTCTCCGCGAACGGGGGGCGGGGAGACCCAGTACTTC. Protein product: CASSSPRTGGGETQYF.

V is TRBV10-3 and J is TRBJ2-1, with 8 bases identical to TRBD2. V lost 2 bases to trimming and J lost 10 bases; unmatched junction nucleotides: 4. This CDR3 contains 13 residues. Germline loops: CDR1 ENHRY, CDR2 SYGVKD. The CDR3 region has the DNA TGTGCCATCAGTGAGCGGGGGGGGGACGAGCAGTTCTTC. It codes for CAISERGGDEQFF.

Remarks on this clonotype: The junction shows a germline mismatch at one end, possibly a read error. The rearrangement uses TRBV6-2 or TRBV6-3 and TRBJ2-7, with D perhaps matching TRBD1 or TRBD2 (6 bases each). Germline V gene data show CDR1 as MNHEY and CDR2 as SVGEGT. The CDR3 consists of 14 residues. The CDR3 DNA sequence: TGTGCCAGCAGGCGGGACATTTACTTCTACGAGCCGTACTTC. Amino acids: CASRRDIYFYEPYF.

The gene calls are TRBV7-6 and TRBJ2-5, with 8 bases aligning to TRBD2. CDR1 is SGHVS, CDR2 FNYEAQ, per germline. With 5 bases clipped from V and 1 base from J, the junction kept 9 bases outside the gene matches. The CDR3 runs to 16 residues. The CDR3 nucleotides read TGTGCCAGCAGCACCAGGGTAGCGGGGCCCCAAGAGACCCAGTACTTC. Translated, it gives CASSTRVAGPQETQYF.

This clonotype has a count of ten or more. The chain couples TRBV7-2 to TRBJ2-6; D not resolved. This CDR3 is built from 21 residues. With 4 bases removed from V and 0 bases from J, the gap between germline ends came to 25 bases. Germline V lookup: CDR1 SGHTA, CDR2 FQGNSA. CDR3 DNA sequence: TGTGCCAGCAGCTCGTACCCCCACTGGGCACCCACAGACTCTGGGGCCAACGTCCTGACTTTC. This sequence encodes CASSSYPHWAPTDSGANVLTF. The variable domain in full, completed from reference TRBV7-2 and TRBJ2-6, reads GAGVSQSPSNKVTEKGKDVELRCDPISGHTALYWYRQSLGQGLEFLIYFQGNSAPDKSGLPSDRFSAERTGGSVSTLTIQRTQQEDSAVYLCASSSYPHWAPTDSGANVLTFGAGSRLTVL.

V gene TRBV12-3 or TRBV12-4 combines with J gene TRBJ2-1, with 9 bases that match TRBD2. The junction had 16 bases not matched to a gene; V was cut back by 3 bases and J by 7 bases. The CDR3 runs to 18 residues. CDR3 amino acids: CASSFFPISAGGGNEQFF. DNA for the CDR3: TGTGCCAGCAGTTTTTTCCCCATCTCAGCGGGGGGCGGAAATGAGCAGTTCTTC.

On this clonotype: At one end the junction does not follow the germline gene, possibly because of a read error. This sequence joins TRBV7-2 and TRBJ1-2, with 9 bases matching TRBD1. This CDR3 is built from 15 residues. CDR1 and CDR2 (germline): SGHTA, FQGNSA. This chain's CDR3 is CASSLEGTGTYVYTF. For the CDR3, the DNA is TGTGCCAGCAGCCTAGAGGGGACAGGGACGTATGTCTACACCTTC.

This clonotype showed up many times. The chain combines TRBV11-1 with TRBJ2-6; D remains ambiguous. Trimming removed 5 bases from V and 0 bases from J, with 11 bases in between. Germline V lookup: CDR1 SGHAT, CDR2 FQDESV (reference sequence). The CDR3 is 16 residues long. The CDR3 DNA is TGTGCCAGCAGCCCAGGAGCCCTCTCTGGGGCCAACGTCCTGACTTTC. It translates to CASSPGALSGANVLTF.

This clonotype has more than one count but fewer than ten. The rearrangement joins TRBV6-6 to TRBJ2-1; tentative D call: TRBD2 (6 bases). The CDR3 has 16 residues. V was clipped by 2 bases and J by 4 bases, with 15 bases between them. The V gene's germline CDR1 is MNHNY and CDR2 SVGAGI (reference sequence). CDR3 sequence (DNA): TGTGCCAGCAGTTACGGAGGCGGGACTCTTTACAATGAGCAGTTCTTC. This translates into CASSYGGGTLYNEQFF.

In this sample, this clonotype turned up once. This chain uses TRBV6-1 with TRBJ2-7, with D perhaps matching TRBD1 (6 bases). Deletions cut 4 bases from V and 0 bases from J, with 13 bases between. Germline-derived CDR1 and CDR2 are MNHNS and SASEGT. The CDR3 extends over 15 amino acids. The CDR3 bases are TGTGCCAGCAGTGTAAACAGGGTGACCTCCTACGAGCAGTACTTC. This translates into CASSVNRVTSYEQYF.

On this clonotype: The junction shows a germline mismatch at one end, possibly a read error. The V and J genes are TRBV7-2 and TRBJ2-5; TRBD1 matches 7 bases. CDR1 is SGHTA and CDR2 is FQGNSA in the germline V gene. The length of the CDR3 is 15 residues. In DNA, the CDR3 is TGTGACAGCAGCTTAGAACAGGGGTTCCAAGAGACCCAGTACTTC. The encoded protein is CDSSLEQGFQETQYF. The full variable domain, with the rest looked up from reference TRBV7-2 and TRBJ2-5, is GAGVSQSPSNKVTEKGKDVELRCDPISGHTALYWYRQSLGQGLEFLIYFQGNSAPDKSGLPSDRFSAERTGGSVSTLTIQRTQQEDSAVYLCDSSLEQGFQETQYFGPGTRLLVL.

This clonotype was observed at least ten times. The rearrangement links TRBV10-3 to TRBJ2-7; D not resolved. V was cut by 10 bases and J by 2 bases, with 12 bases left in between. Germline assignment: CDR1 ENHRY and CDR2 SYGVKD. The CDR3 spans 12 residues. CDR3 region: CAKDESPYEQYF. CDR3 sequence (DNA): TGTGCCAAGGATGAGAGTCCCTACGAGCAGTACTTC.

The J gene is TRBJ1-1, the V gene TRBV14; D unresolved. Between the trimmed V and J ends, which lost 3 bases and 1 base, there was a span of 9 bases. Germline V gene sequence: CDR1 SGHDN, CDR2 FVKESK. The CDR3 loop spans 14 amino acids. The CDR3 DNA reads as TGTGCCAGCAGCCACTCTGGCACGAACACTGAAGCTTTCTTT. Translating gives CASSHSGTNTEAFF.

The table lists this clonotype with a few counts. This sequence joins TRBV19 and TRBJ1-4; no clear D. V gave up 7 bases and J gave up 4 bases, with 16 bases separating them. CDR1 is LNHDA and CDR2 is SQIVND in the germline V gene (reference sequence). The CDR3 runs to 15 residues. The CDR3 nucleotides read TGTGCCAGTACTTCTGGTCGGACCTATAATGAAAAACTGTTTTTT. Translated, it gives CASTSGRTYNEKLFF.